This T cell receptor (beta chain) derives from a study of blood T cell repertoires in COVID-19. Germline loops: CDR1 SGHRS, CDR2 YFSETQ. The CDR3 consists of 15 residues. V gave up 0 bases and J gave up 6 bases; unmatched junction bases: 6. Some clones are missing from TCRdb's copy, which holds only in-frame ones; the method was immunoSEQ multiplex PCR. This sample has fewer than 65,000 clones, with 90% found just once. This receptor was taken from a human donor in a cohort sampled during active COVID-19. The sample comprised peripheral blood. The rearrangement joins TRBV5-1 to TRBJ1-1, with 9 bases that match TRBD1. Here the CDR3 reads CASSLASGQGPEAFF. Here the CDR3 DNA reads TGCGCCAGCAGCTTGGCCTCGGGACAGGGTCCTGAAGCTTTCTTT.